This section outlines one TCR beta chain sequence together with its context. This specimen belongs to a study of blood T cell repertoires in COVID-19. The V gene's germline CDR1 is SGHRS and CDR2 YFSETQ. V was clipped by 4 bases and J by 6 bases; unmatched bases: 9. This CDR3 is built from 15 residues. Per the study methods: Quantification of nucleated cells was approximated via reference gene primer amplification. Repertoires were generated with immunoSEQ multiplex PCR, while TCRdb's copy carries only in-frame clones and drops some. Clone size and the V and J calls come from that table; the DNA yielded D and trimming. Here the sample spans approximately 44,000 clones, 88% being singletons.

V and J are TRBV5-1 and TRBJ2-1, with 8 bases identical to TRBD1. This sequence was found in a woman aged 40 to 50 with acute or convalescent COVID-19. The sample consisted of peripheral blood. The CDR3 loop reads CASSPTGTGLNEQFF. CDR3 DNA sequence: TGCGCCAGCAGCCCGACGGGGACAGGACTCAATGAGCAGTTCTTC.